Below are 13 T cell receptor beta chains sequenced from a single sample in a study of T-cell reconstitution after alpha-beta-depleted transplantation in children (dated by TCRdb to the mid-2010s). Receptor libraries were prepared by PCR. The sequencer was an Illumina HiSeq 2500. Molecular barcoding was employed in the preparation of TCR libraries, with unique molecular identifiers being used to normalize TCRbeta repertoire quantification. TCRdb reran the public reads through fastp at Q25 and MiXCR, keeping productive beta chains. When rows share a CDR3 protein, they turn into one entry using the most common DNA and genes. The sample has 250,000 to 300,000 distinct CDR3 sequences on record, 10% of them singletons. The ten largest account for 7.5% of the sample. The treatment or condition label here, explained by the study, means: allogeneic hematopoietic cell transplantation with graft depleted of TCRalphabeta T cells and CD19 B cells.

The input for sequencing was PBMCs, taken before TCRalphabeta/CD19-depleted stem cell transplant. These receptors were obtained from a boy younger than two with acute myeloid leukemia, due to receive a stem cell transplant.

This clonotype was picked up many times. V and J are TRBV5-1 and TRBJ2-3; possibly TRBD2 for D (7 bases). Germline lookup yields CDR1 SGHRS and CDR2 YFSETQ. The CDR3 runs 14 residues. With 4 bases removed from V and 5 bases from J, the gap between germline ends came to 14 bases. The CDR3 coding sequence is TGCGCCAGCAGCACCCGGGGGGCGGAAGATACGCAGTATTTT. Translating it yields CASSTRGAEDTQYF.

About this clonotype itself: This clone may be a read error of a much larger clone one base away. The CDR3 end shows no conserved phenylalanine or tryptophan, and so a read error is likely. As DNA, the CDR3 is TGTGCCAGCAGGGTTAGCGGGGTTAGCTCCTACGAGCAGTACCTC. Protein sequence: CASRVSGVSSYEQYL. This chain connects TRBV7-2 to TRBJ2-7; 8 bases map to TRBD2. The V gene's germline CDR1 is SGHTA and CDR2 FQGNSA. V shed 6 bases and J 0 bases; nucleotides not matched to a gene: 7. The CDR3 has 15 amino acids.

This clonotype has just a few counts. This rearrangement joins TRBV7-2 to TRBJ2-7, with a weak D call TRBD1 (5 bases). The V and J ends lost 5 bases and 12 bases respectively, with 23 bases between them. This CDR3 is 14 amino acids long. Looked up from germline, CDR1 is SGHTA and CDR2 is FQGNSA. The CDR3 here is CASSPPARGQGTYF. CDR3 nucleotides: TGTGCCAGCAGCCCTCCGGCCCGAGGACAAGGAACGTACTTC.

A few counts support this clonotype. The rearrangement uses TRBV4-2 and TRBJ2-6, with D unclear. CDR1 is LGHNA and CDR2 is YNFKEQ in the germline V gene. This CDR3 comprises 16 residues. V shed 3 bases and J shed 0 bases, with 9 bases lying between them. DNA for the CDR3: TGTGCCAGCAGCCATGGTTCGAGCTCTGGGGCCAACGTCCTGACTTTC. It specifies CASSHGSSSGANVLTF.

This clonotype was detected ten times or more. The rearrangement uses TRBV7-3 and TRBJ2-3; D perhaps matches TRBD2 (5 bases). Germline-derived CDR1 and CDR2 are SGHTA and FQGTGA. The V gene lost 2 bases and the J gene lost 2 bases, with 8 bases spanning the gap. The CDR3 sequence is 14 residues long. Written as DNA, the CDR3 is TGTGCCAGCAGCTTAGCGGGCCCCACAGATACGCAGTATTTT. Amino acid sequence: CASSLAGPTDTQYF. The full variable domain, with the rest looked up from reference TRBV7-3 and TRBJ2-3, is GAGVSQTPSNKVTEKGKYVELRCDPISGHTALYWYRQSLGQGPEFLIYFQGTGAADDSGLPNDRFFAVRPEGSVSTLKIQRTERGDSAVYLCASSLAGPTDTQYFGPGTRLTVL.

This clonotype was seen many times. The chain joins TRBV6-5 to TRBJ2-1; TRBD2 matches 13 bases. The V segment lost 6 bases and the J segment 12 bases; nucleotides outside the gene matches: 8. The CDR3 spans 14 residues. From germline, CDR1 is MNHEY and CDR2 SVGAGI. This CDR3 is CASRPGLAGAGQFF. CDR3 bases: TGTGCCAGCAGACCCGGACTAGCGGGAGCTGGGCAGTTCTTC.

This clonotype was counted ten times or more. CDR3 region: CASSPSGGGYEQYF. The CDR3 nucleotides are TGTGCCAGCAGTCCCAGCGGGGGGGGGTACGAGCAGTACTTC. The J gene is TRBJ2-7, the V gene TRBV12-3 or TRBV12-4; TRBD2 matches 10 bases. The J segment lost 4 bases and the V segment lost 5 bases, leaving 5 bases of the junction unmatched. This CDR3 spans 14 amino acids.

This clonotype was found many times. The J gene is TRBJ2-7, the V gene TRBV10-3; TRBD1 matches at 8 bases. The CDR3 totals 13 residues. The germline gives CDR1 ENHRY, CDR2 SYGVKD. V shed 6 bases, J shed 2 bases, and the junction held 3 bases outside the gene matches. As DNA, the CDR3 is TGTGCCATCAGCCCGGGACAGGCCTACGAGCAGTACTTC. It is translated as CAISPGQAYEQYF.

The genes are TRBV5-4 and TRBJ2-5, with TRBD2 matching over 10 bases. Trimming took 4 bases from V and 5 from J; bases not matched to a gene: 5. Germline CDR1 SGHNT, CDR2 YYREEE (reference sequence). The CDR3 is 14 residues long. CDR3 in amino acids: CASSPPAGGETQYF. The CDR3 nucleotides are TGTGCCAGCAGCCCCCCAGCGGGGGGGGAGACCCAGTACTTC.

This clonotype was observed a few times. This chain joins TRBV20-1 and TRBJ2-7, with D perhaps TRBD1 (6 bases). The V end was cut by 6 bases, the J end by 2 bases, with 14 bases between. This CDR3 comprises 13 residues. The germline CDR1 and CDR2 sequences are DFQATT and SNEGSKA (reference sequence). The CDR3 protein is CSATEDRAYEQYF. Written as DNA, the CDR3 is TGCAGTGCCACAGAGGACAGAGCCTACGAGCAGTACTTC.

This clonotype was observed at least ten times. The V call is TRBV9, the J call TRBJ2-3, with 8 bases fitting TRBD1. With 3 bases clipped from V and 2 bases from J, the junction kept 5 bases outside the gene matches. The CDR3 is 15 amino acids. Per germline, CDR1 SGDLS and CDR2 YYNGEE. The CDR3 sequence: CASSAGTGPTDTQYF. The CDR3 DNA follows: TGTGCCAGCAGCGCCGGGACAGGACCCACAGATACGCAGTATTTT. The variable domain in full, with the rest retrieved from reference TRBV9 and TRBJ2-3, is DSGVTQTPKHLITATGQRVTLRCSPRSGDLSVYWYQQSLDQGLQFLIQYYNGEERAKGNILERFSAQQFPDLHSELNLSSLELGDSALYFCASSAGTGPTDTQYFGPGTRLTVL.

With regard to this clonotype: A clone one base away is much larger, so this may be a read error. This chain joins TRBV7-9 and TRBJ2-2; tentatively, D is TRBD2 (5 bases). The germline V gene encodes CDR1 SEHNR and CDR2 FQNEAQ (reference sequence). The CDR3 contains 13 residues. The CDR3 region is CASSLLKDGEPFF. The DNA of the CDR3 is TGTGCCAGCAGCTTATTAAAGGACGGGGAGCCGTTTTTT.

With respect to this clonotype: This could be a read error, since a much larger clone is one nucleotide away. J is TRBJ2-1 and V is TRBV24-1, with D possibly being TRBD1 or TRBD2 (6 bases each). The germline CDR1 and CDR2 sequences are KGHDR and SFDVKD. CDR3 length equals 16 residues. DNA for the CDR3: TGTGCCACCAGTGATTTCGGGGGCTCTTCCTACAATGAGCTGTTCTTC. This codes for CATSDFGGSSYNELFF.